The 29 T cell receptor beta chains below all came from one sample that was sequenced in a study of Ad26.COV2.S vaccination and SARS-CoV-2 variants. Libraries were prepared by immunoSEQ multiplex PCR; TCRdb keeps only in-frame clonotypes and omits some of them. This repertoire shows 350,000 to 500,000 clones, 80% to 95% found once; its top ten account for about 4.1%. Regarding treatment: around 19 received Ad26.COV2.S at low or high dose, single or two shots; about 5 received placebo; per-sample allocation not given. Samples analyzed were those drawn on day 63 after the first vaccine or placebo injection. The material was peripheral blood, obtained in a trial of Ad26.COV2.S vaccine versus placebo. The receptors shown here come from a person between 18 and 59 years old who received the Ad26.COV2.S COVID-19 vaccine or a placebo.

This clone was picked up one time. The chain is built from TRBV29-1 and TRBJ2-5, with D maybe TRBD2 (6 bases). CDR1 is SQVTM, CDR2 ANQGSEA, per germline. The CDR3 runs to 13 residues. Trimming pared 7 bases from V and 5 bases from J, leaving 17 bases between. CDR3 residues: CSATGPSGETQYF. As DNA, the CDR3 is TGCAGCGCCACGGGACCCAGCGGGGAGACCCAGTACTTC.

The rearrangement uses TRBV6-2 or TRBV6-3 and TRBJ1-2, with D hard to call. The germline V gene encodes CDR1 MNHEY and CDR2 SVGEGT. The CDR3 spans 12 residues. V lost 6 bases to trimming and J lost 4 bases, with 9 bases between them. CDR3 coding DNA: TGTGCCAGCAGCCTCCGGGTCTATGGCTACACCTTC. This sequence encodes CASSLRVYGYTF.

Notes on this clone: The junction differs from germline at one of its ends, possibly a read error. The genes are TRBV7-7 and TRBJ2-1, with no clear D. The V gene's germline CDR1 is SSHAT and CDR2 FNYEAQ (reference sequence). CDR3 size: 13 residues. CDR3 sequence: CASSLDPFKLQFF. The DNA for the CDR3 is TGTGCTAGCAGCTTAGACCCCTTCAAGCTGCAGTTCTTC.

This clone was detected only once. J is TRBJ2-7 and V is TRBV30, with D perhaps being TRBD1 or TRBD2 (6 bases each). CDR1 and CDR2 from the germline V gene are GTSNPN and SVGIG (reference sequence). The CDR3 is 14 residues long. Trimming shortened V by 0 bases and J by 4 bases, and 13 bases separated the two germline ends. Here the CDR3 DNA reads TGTGCCTGGAGTGTACTCCGGGGGCGTTACGAGCAGTACTTC. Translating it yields CAWSVLRGRYEQYF.

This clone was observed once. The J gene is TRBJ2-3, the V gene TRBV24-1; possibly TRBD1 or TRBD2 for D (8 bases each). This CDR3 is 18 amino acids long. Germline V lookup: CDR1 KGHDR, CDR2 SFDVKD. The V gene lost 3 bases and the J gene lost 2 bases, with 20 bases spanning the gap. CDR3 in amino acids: CATSDQKGQGLDTDTQYF. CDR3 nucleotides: TGTGCCACCAGTGATCAGAAAGGACAGGGACTAGACACAGATACGCAGTATTTT.

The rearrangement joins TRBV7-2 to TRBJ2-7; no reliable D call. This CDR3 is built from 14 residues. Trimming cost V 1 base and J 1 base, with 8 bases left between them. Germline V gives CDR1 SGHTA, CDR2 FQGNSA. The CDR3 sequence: CASSLDWSSYEQYF. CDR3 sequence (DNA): TGTGCCAGCAGCTTAGATTGGTCGTCCTACGAGCAGTACTTC.

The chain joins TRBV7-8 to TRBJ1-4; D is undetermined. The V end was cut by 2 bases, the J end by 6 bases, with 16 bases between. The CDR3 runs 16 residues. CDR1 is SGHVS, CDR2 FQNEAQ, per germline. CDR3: CASSLRYADTDEKLFF. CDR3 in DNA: TGTGCCAGCAGCTTACGTTATGCAGATACGGATGAAAAACTGTTTTTT. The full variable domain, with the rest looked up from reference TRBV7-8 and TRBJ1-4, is GAGVSQSPRYKVAKRGQDVALRCDPISGHVSLFWYQQALGQGPEFLTYFQNEAQLDKSGLPSDRFFAERPEGSVSTLKIQRTQQEDSAVYLCASSLRYADTDEKLFFGSGTQLSVL.

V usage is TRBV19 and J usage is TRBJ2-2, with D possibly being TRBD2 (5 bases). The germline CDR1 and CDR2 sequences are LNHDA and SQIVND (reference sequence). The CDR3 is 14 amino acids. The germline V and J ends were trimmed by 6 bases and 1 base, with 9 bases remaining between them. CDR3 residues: CASREGLNTGELFF. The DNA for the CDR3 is TGTGCCAGTAGAGAAGGACTGAACACCGGGGAGCTGTTTTTT.

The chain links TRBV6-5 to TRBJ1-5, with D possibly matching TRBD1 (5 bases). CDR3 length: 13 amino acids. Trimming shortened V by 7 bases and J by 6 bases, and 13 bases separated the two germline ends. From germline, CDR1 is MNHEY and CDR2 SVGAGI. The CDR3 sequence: CASTGLIGQPQHF. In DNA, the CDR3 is TGTGCCAGCACAGGGTTAATAGGTCAGCCCCAGCATTTT.

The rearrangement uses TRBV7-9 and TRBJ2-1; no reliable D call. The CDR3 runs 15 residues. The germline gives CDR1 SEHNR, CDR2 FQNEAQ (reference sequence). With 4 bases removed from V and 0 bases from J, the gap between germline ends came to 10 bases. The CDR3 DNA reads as TGTGCCAGCAGCTCGTCCACTGGCTCCTACAATGAGCAGTTCTTC. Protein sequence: CASSSSTGSYNEQFF.

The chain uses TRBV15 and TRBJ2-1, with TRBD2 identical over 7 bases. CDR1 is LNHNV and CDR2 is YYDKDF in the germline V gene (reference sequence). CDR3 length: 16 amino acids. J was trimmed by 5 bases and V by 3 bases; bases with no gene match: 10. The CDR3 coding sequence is TGTGCCACCAGCAGCCCTGGGGGGGATCTTAACAATGAGCAGTTCTTC. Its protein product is CATSSPGGDLNNEQFF.

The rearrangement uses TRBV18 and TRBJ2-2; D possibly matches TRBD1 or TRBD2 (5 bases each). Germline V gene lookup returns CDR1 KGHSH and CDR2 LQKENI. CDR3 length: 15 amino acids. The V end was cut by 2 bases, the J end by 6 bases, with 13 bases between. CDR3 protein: CASSPVHRDAGELFF. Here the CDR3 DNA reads TGTGCCAGCTCACCAGTACACCGGGACGCCGGGGAGCTGTTTTTT.

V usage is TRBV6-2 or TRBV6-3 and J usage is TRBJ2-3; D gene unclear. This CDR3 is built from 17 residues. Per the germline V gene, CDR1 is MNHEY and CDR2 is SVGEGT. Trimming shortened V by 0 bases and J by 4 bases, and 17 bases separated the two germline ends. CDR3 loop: CASSYSGFERRADTQYF. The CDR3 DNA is TGTGCCAGCAGTTACTCCGGGTTCGAAAGAAGGGCAGATACGCAGTATTTT.

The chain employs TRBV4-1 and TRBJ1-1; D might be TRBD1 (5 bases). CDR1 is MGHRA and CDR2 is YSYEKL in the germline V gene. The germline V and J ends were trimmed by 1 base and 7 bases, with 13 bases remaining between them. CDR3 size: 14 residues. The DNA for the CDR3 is TGCGCCAGCAGCCAAGTACCGGGGCGCGATGAAGCTTTCTTT. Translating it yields CASSQVPGRDEAFF.

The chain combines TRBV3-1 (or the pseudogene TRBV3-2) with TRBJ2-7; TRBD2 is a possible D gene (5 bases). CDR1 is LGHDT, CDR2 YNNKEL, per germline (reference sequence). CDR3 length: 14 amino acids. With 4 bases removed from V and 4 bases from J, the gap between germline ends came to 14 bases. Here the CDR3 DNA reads TGTGCCAGCAGCCGCTTCGGGGTGGGGTACGAGCAGTACTTC. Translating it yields CASSRFGVGYEQYF.

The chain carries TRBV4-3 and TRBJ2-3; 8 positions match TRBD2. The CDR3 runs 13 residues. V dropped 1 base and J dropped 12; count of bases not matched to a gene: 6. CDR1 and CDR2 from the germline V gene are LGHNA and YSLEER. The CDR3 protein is CASSQVALAAQYF. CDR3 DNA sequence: TGCGCCAGCAGCCAAGTAGCACTAGCGGCCCAGTATTTT.

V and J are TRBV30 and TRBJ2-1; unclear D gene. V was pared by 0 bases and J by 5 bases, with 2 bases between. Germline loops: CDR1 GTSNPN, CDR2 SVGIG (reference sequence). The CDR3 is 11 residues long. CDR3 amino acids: CAWSVDNEQFF. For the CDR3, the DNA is TGTGCCTGGAGTGTAGACAATGAGCAGTTCTTC.

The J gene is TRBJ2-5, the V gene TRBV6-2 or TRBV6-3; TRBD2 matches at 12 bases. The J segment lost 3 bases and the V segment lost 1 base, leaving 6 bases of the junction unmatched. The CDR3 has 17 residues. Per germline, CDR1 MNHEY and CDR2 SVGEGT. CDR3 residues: CASSYWDRTSGKETQYF. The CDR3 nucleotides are TGTGCCAGCAGTTACTGGGACCGGACTAGCGGGAAAGAGACCCAGTACTTC.

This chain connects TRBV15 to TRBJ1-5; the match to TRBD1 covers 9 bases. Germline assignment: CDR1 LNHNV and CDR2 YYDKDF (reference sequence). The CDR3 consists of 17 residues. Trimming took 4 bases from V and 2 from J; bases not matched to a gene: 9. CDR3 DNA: TGTGCCACCAGCAACCAACAGGGGGCTAGGGGCAATCAGCCCCAGCATTTT. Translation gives CATSNQQGARGNQPQHF.

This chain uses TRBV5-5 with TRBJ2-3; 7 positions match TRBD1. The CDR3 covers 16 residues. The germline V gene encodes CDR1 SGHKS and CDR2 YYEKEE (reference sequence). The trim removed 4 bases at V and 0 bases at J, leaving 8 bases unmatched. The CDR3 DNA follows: TGTGCCAGCAGCCCGACGACAGGGCTGAGCACAGATACGCAGTATTTT. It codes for CASSPTTGLSTDTQYF.

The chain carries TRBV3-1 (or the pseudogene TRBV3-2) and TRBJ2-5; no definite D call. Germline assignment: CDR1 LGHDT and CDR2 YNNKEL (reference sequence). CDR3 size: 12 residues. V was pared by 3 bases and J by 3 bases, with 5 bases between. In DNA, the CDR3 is TGTGCCAGCAGCCACCGGGAAGAGACCCAGTACTTC. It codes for CASSHREETQYF.

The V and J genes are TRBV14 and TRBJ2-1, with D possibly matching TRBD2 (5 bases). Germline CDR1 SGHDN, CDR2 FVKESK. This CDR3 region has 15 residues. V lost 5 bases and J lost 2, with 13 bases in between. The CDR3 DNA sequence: TGTGCCAGCAGCAGCCGGGATCTCGCCTACAATGAGCAGTTCTTC. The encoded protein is CASSSRDLAYNEQFF. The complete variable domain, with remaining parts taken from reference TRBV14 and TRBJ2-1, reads EAGVTQFPSHSVIEKGQTVTLRCDPISGHDNLYWYRRVMGKEIKFLLHFVKESKQDESGMPNNRFLAERTGGTYSTLKVQPAELEDSGVYFCASSSRDLAYNEQFFGPGTRLTVL.

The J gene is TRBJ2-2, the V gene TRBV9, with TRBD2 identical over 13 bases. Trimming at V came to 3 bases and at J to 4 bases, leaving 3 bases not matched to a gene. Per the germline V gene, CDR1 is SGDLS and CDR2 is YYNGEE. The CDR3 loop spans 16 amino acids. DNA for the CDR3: TGTGCCAGCAGCGAAAGACTAGCGGGAGGCACCGGGGAGCTGTTTTTT. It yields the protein CASSERLAGGTGELFF.

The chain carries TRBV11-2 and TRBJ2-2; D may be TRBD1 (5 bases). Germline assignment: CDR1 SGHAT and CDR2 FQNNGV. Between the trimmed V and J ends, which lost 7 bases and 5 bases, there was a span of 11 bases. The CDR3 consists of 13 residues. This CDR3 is CASTLGDTGELFF. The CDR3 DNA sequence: TGTGCCAGCACCCTAGGGGATACCGGGGAGCTGTTTTTT.

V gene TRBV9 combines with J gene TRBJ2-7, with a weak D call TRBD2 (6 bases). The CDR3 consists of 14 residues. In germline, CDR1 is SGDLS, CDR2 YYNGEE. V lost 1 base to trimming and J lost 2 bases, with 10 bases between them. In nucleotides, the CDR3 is TGTGCCAGCAGCGTACGTAGCGGAGCCTACGAGCAGTACTTC. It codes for CASSVRSGAYEQYF.

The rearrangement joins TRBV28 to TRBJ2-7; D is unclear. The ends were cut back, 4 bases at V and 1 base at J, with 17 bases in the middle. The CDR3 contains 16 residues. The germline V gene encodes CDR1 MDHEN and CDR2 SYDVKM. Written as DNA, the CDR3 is TGTGCCAGCAGTTATGCCCTATTGGCAGAGTCCTACGAGCAGTACTTC. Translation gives CASSYALLAESYEQYF.

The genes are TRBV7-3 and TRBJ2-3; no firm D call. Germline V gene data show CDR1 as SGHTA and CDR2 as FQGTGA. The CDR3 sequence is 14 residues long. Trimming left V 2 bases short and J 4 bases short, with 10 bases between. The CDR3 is CASSLGPQADTQYF. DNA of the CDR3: TGTGCCAGCAGCTTAGGACCCCAAGCAGATACGCAGTATTTT. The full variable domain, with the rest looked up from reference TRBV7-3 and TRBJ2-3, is GAGVSQTPSNKVTEKGKYVELRCDPISGHTALYWYRQSLGQGPEFLIYFQGTGAADDSGLPNDRFFAVRPEGSVSTLKIQRTERGDSAVYLCASSLGPQADTQYFGPGTRLTVL.

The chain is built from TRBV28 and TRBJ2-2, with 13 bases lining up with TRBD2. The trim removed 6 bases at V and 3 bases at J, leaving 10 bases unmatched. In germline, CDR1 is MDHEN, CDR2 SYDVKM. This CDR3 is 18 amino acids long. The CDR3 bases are TGTGCCAGCAGCCGGACTAGCGGGAGCGATTATTACACCGGGGAGCTGTTTTTT. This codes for CASSRTSGSDYYTGELFF.

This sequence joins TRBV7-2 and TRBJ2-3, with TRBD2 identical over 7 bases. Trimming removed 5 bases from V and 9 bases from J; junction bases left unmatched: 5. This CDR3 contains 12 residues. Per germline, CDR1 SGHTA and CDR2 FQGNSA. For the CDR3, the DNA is TGTGCCAGCAGCCCGCACGGGAGGACGCAGTATTTT. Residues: CASSPHGRTQYF.